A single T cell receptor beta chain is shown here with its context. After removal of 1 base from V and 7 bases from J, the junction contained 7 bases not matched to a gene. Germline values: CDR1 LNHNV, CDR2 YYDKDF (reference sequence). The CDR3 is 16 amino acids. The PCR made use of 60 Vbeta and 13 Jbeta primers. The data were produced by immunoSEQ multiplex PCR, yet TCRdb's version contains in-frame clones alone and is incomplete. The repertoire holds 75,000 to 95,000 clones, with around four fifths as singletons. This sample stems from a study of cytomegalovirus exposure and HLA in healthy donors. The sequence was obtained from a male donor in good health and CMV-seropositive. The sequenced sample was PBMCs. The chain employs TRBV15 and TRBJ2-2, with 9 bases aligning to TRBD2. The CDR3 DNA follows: TGTGCCACCAGCAGAGTCGCGGGGGGGCCCGGCGGGGAGCTGTTTTTT. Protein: CATSRVAGGPGGELFF. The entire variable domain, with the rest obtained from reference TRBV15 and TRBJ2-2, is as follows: DAMVIQNPRYQVTQFGKPVTLSCSQTLNHNVMYWYQQKSSQAPKLLFHYYDKDFNNEADTPDNFQSRRPNTSFCFLDIRSPGLGDTAMYLCATSRVAGGPGGELFFGEGSRLTVL.